This record concerns one T cell receptor beta chain sequence. The sample is drawn from a study of technical replicates of blood from several donors. Sequencing used immunoSEQ multiplex PCR; TCRdb keeps in-frame clones, though not all of them. The sample yields under 100,000 clones, approximately 86% seen once. There are 12 residues in the CDR3. Trimming cost V 0 bases and J 7 bases, with 9 bases left between them. CDR1 is GTSNPN and CDR2 is SVGIG in the germline V gene (reference sequence). Material: PBMCs. This receptor was obtained from a human donor in good health. Some clones in this sample may be carry-over from other donors' samples. The chain is built from TRBV30 and TRBJ1-1; no firm D call. The CDR3 is CAWSVSRFEAFF. The DNA of the CDR3 is TGTGCCTGGAGTGTTTCCCGTTTTGAAGCTTTCTTT. The full variable domain, completed using reference TRBV30 and TRBJ1-1, is SQTIHQWPATLVQPVGSPLSLECTVEGTSNPNLYWYRQAAGRGLQLLFYSVGIGQISSEVPQNLSASRPQDRQFILSSKKLLLSDSGFYLCAWSVSRFEAFFGQGTRLTVV.